This TCR beta chain is drawn from a study of cytomegalovirus exposure and HLA in healthy donors (dated by TCRdb to 2016 to 2017). The study in broad terms: According to an earlier analysis of several hundred of the donors, some 170 million T cells yielded some 120 million unique TCR beta sequences and about 300 Gb of sequence data. An early release covering more than 500 HLA-typed donors comprised approximately 290 gigabases of sequencing data and approximately 80 million unique TCR sequences. Of the 398 genotyped donors, approximately 80% were placed in the genetic ancestry cluster associated with self-reported Caucasian donors. The study was designed to test whether signatures of past pathogen exposure could be identified by cataloging public T cell receptors. The study used immunosequencing to profile the T cell repertoires of about 670 subjects and linked those repertoires to cytomegalovirus serostatus. Besides the first cohort of more than 650 subjects, a separate validation cohort made up of roughly 120 different subjects was used. The study combined high-throughput TCR immunosequencing, statistical association of individual TCRs with disease status, and machine learning to predict cytomegalovirus infection status. A later analysis re-analyzed previously published TCR beta repertoires from 660 or so donors and added high-resolution HLA genotyping to study TCR occurrence patterns. The later analysis used no new phenotypic data to find candidate immune exposures, relying instead on TCR beta sequences and their occurrence across donors. An earlier analysis of approximately 580 of the donors used high-throughput TCR beta sequencing to judge whether each TCR beta V gene segment behaved as functional or pseudogenic. Donor age, sex, ethnicity and CMV serostatus were compiled together with the repertoire data. Genome-wide SNP genotypes for about 65% of the 666 donors were used in a later genetic analysis, which treated that subset as a discovery cohort. Every discovery cohort repertoire had been produced on one sequencing platform. Both class I and class II loci were covered by HLA typing, at four-digit resolution. Typing coverage differed by locus: A, B, C, DRB1 and DQB1 were typed in roughly 620-630 donors, DQA1 in 500 to 550, DPA1 in some 610, and DPB1 in 400 to 490. Roughly 5 DR-DQ haplotypes were handled as single units for association and clustering, since linkage in the cohort was strong. Among about 400 genotyped donors of the cohort, an average of approximately 240,000 unique TCR beta nucleotide sequences was sequenced per donor, of which 15% to 20% were non-productive. Points the paper makes about the study in general: Most CMV-associated TCR beta chains appeared to be HLA-restricted in a later analysis, and the HLA associations seemed to be driven largely by CMV exposure. A cluster of highly shared sequence variants was judged likely to be a technical artifact of the sequencing pipeline. Strong co-occurrence of HLA alleles, especially DR and DQ, made assigning TCR associations to individual alleles difficult. According to the authors, the approach could potentially be generalized to other disease states and immunological phenotypes. Because some donors lacked HLA typing at each locus, the association tests relied only on the typed subset. The classifier was reported to diagnose cytomegalovirus status with high specificity and sensitivity in both the original cohort and the validation cohort. A few of the identified cytomegalovirus-associated TCR beta chains were confirmed in vitro to be specific for cytomegalovirus antigens. Most TCR sequences were seen in very few donors, while some public TCRs were found in many individuals. V-gene and J-gene trimming of TCR beta chains was associated with a missense DCLRE1C variant in a later genetic analysis, and the association was replicated in an independent cohort. Because counts were too low, about 17 rarely observed V segments, including chromosome 9 orphons, were excluded from the earlier analysis of a few hundred of the donors. A further reported finding was that TCR beta sequences accurately predicted the HLA-A and HLA-B alleles for most subjects in the first cohort. The cohort was sequenced for TCR beta chains only, and without alpha or paired-chain data the features that could be detected were limited. At a false discovery rate of 0.05, a later analysis linked about 16,000 TCR beta sequences to specific HLA alleles. Correlated functional status among segregating V segments might reflect linkage disequilibrium, but an unknown experimental factor could not be ruled out. Some IMGT-functional V segments, including TRBV6-2 and TRBV6-3, could not be told apart with the 87-base-pair reads, so those segments were excluded. Broadly in line with IMGT annotations, most TCR beta V segments showed up in productive rearrangements about 87% or about 30% of the time in an earlier analysis of several hundred of the donors. In a later analysis, TCR association rates were found to vary across HLA loci, with the most associated TCRs seen for DRB1 alleles and the fewest for HLA-C alleles. Compared with equally common non-associated chains, HLA-associated TCR beta chains in a later analysis were more clonally expanded and had lower generation probabilities. In a later analysis, several top co-occurrence clusters were reported to appear linked to parvovirus B19, influenza, CMV and Epstein-Barr virus. Roughly uniform sequencing depth across donors was assumed in presence/absence analyses, although this assumption may not hold. Compared with the roughly 670-donor mean, donors in an Asian-associated ancestry cluster had fewer N-insertions in productive TCRs, according to a later genetic analysis. CMV serostatus was the only immune exposure information available for the cohort. The study listed 150 to 200 TCR beta chains as associated with cytomegalovirus.

Inclusive of the bounding cysteine and phenylalanine, the CDR3 is 13 residues long. Only the CDR3 region is kept as DNA, spanning 39 bases read in frame from base 1. As encoded in the germline V gene, CDR1 is LGHNA while CDR2 is YSLEER. A word on this clone: The antigen it binds to is not known. Base qualities were left out, and no much larger clone turns up one base away.

The cohort was made up of under 800 healthy bone marrow donors. All cohort members were sampled while nominally healthy, although unrecorded immune exposures were likely present. The donor tested CMV seronegative, placing the donor among the 350 or so seronegative members of the cohort. A peripheral blood sample was collected from each donor, and TCR beta sequencing was performed on peripheral blood mononuclear cells. Genomic DNA was extracted from the blood cell samples with the Qiagen DNeasy Blood Extraction Kit. The method behind the library was the immunoSEQ multiplex PCR assay. The multiplex PCR relied on a mix of 60 forward primers for TCR Vbeta segments and 13 reverse primers for TCR Jbeta segments. A multiplex PCR assay on genomic DNA amplified the CDR3 region of rearranged TCR beta genes. The amplified TCR beta libraries were sequenced on the Illumina HiSeq System as 87-base-pair reads. The paper's data handling went like this. In a later analysis, 70 million to 95 million unique TCR beta chains were counted across the 500 to 850 repertoires, and around 10 million of these chains were shared by at least two donors. To remove PCR and sequencing errors, raw reads were error-corrected and collapsed into unique sequences using a nearest-neighbor algorithm that merged closely related sequences. To assign V, D and J gene segments, CDR3 sequences were aligned to IMGT reference sequences. For a sequence to be retained, a match of at least six nucleotides was required to both a V gene segment and a J gene segment. A rearrangement counted as productive if the CDR3 had no stop codons and remained in frame with V and J, and every other rearrangement counted as non-productive. CDR3 was defined according to IMGT convention as the region running from the second conserved V-encoded cysteine to the conserved J-encoded phenylalanine. The earlier analysis of approximately 500 of the donors excluded sequences that lacked an unambiguous match to a single V gene segment. In an earlier analysis of approximately 500 of the donors, a V segment was called functional when productive rearrangements were above 56.7%, and segregating when the standard deviation between donors exceeded 5%. To diagnose cytomegalovirus status from the catalog of TCR beta chain sequences, a statistical classification framework was built. In a later analysis, TCR nucleotide sequences were compared against IMGT/GENE-DB human TR gene sequences so that V and J genes could be assigned. A later analysis assigned CDR3 sequences and most-parsimonious VDJ recombination scenarios with the TCRdist pipeline. In a later analysis, each TCR beta chain was defined by its CDR3 amino acid sequence together with its V-gene family, and reads lacking a unique V-gene family were excluded. To address suspected cross-contamination and a sequencing artifact, a later analysis removed a few hundred highly shared, low-generation-probability nucleotide sequences. A later analysis calculated a clonal expansion index for each public chain from normalized within-repertoire ranks of inferred template counts. A later analysis computed generation probabilities with a VDJ recombination model fitted to out-of-frame rearrangements, and checked the results against IGoR. In a later analysis, hypergeometric tests were used to score TCR-TCR, TCR-HLA and TCR-CMV co-occurrence, with a repertoire-size bias correction applied to TCR pairs. In a later analysis, false discovery rates were estimated by permuting HLA or CMV assignments 20 times. In a later analysis, co-occurring TCRs were grouped using DBSCAN, and TCRdist sequence similarity was added for clustering within HLA-allele-positive subsets. Repertoires with fewer than 30,000 or more than 120,000 public chains were left out of co-occurrence clustering, as were roughly five repertoires with anomalous nucleotide sharing. Not all clones reach the TCRdb copy of this immuneACCESS table, which keeps in-frame sequences only. Checked studies attribute under half of the gap to unresolved V genes and leave the rest unexplained. V and J calls and clone size are copied from that table; D and trimming were computed from the DNA. The sample table records some 180,000 clones; around 83% of these occur just once. About 1.7% of the sample lies in the top ten.

Recombination joined TRBV4-3 with TRBJ2-5; the D gene is unclear. With the DNA end fitting TRBJ2-7 better, the J assignment may be wrong. Sequenced input: PBMCs. This TCR came from a woman aged 18-29 years in good health and CMV-seronegative. The CDR3 reads as follows: CASSQAIAYEQYF. The DNA sequence is TGCGCCAGCAGCCAAGCTATAGCCTACGAGCAGTACTTC.